A selection of T cell receptor beta chains follows, all from one sample in a study of CD8 T cells in ankylosing spondylitis. MiXCR, run by TCRdb on the 5' RACE reads, gives a single entry per CDR3 protein. The sample includes roughly 200,000 distinct CDR3 sequences, over 10% of them seen just once. Sequencing input: blood, either unsorted or a sorted T cell fraction (not recorded which). These receptors were taken from a male donor with ankylosing spondylitis or in good health (not recorded which). Both conserved end residues are part of each CDR3. D genes are given only for firm matches. Clone size is stated in some rows and not others, as once, few, many or a class when expanded.

>.|TRBV5-1|TRBJ2-7|TRBD1
TGCGCCAGCAGCTGGACAGGGTGGGAGCAGTACTTC
CASSWTGWEQYF
>.|TRBV4-2|TRBJ1-1|.
TGTGCCAGCAGCCCAAGGGGAGACACTGAAGCTTTCTTT
CASSPRGDTEAFF
>.|TRBV4-2|TRBJ2-1|.
TGTGCCAGCAGCCAAGACTGGACTAATTACAATGAGCAGTTCTTC
CASSQDWTNYNEQFF
>few|TRBV9|TRBJ2-1|TRBD2
TGTGCCAGCAGCGAACTAGCGGGGGAATACAATGAGCAGTTCTTC
CASSELAGEYNEQFF
>once|TRBV6-5|TRBJ2-7|.
TGTGCCAGCAGTTACGGGGGGAGGAACGAGCAGTACTTC
CASSYGGRNEQYF
>few|TRBV19|TRBJ2-7|TRBD1
TGTGCCAGTAGTATGGGACAGGCCTACGAGCAGTACTTC
CASSMGQAYEQYF
>.|TRBV15|TRBJ1-1|.
TGTGCCACCAGCAAGAGGTCCGGGACGTTGGCTAACACTGAAGCTTTCTTT
CATSKRSGTLANTEAFF
>many|TRBV12-3/TRBV12-4|TRBJ1-2|.
TGTGCCAGCACCGAGACCGGCTATGGCTACACCTTC
CASTETGYGYTF
>.|TRBV3-1|TRBJ2-7|TRBD1
TGTGCCAGCAGCCAAGGAGAGGTCCAGGGGGCATACGAGCAGTACTTC
CASSQGEVQGAYEQYF
>few|TRBV21-1|TRBJ2-1|.
TGTGCCAGCAGCAAATGCACAGGGTTTGCAGGCTACAATGAGCAGTTCTTC
CASSKCTGFAGYNEQFF
>.|TRBV12-3/TRBV12-4|TRBJ2-1|.
TGTGCCAGCAGGCTAGGGCTTGTTGGGAGAAGGAATGAGCAGTTCTTC
CASRLGLVGRRNEQFF
>.|TRBV6-1|TRBJ1-6|.
TGTGCCAGCAGTGATGCGGGTTGGAGCTCCTATAATTCACCCCTCCACTTT
CASSDAGWSSYNSPLHF
>few|TRBV12-3/TRBV12-4|TRBJ2-3|TRBD2
TGTGCCAGCAGTTACGCGGGGGTAGGAGATACGCAGTATTTT
CASSYAGVGDTQYF
>.|TRBV5-5|TRBJ2-7|.
TGTGCCAGCAGCTTCATCGTGTCCCACGAGCAGTACTTC
CASSFIVSHEQYF
>few|TRBV30|TRBJ2-7|TRBD1
TGTGCCTGGAATCCCGGGACAGGGACCTACGAGCAGTACTTC
CAWNPGTGTYEQYF
>many|TRBV4-1|TRBJ2-3|.
TGCGCCAGCAGCCAAGTTCGAACAGATACGCAGTATTTT
CASSQVRTDTQYF
>.|TRBV20-1|TRBJ2-1|TRBD2
TGCAGTGTCAGAGACGGCGGGAGAGAGCGTGAGCAGTTCTTC
CSVRDGGREREQFF
>.|TRBV6-2/TRBV6-3|TRBJ2-7|.
TGTGCCAGCAGTTACTGGGGTCAGCAGTACTTC
CASSYWGQQYF
>.|TRBV5-1|TRBJ1-1|TRBD1
TGCGCCAGCTCTTCGTCGACAGGGCAAACGACTGAAGCTTTCTTT
CASSSSTGQTTEAFF
>.|TRBV5-6|TRBJ2-1|.
TGTGCCAGCAGCCCTAATCCCCATCCTGAGCAGTTCTTC
CASSPNPHPEQFF
>few|TRBV20-1|TRBJ1-2|TRBD1
TGCAGTGCTATTCCCGGGACAGGGTATGACTATGGCTACACCTTC
CSAIPGTGYDYGYTF
>.|TRBV11-2|TRBJ2-3|TRBD2
TGTGCCAGCAGCTCCCTAGCGGGAGGTATCACAGATACGCAGTATTTT
CASSSLAGGITDTQYF
>few|TRBV25-1|TRBJ1-2|.
TGTGCCAGCAGTTACGGGTATGGCTACACCTTC
CASSYGYGYTF
>few|TRBV15|TRBJ2-7|TRBD2
TGTGCCACCAGCTTCCCACTAGCGGGGTTCTACGAGCAGTACTTC
CATSFPLAGFYEQYF
>.|TRBV4-1|TRBJ2-1|.
TGCGCCAGCAGCCAAGAAAACTCCCCCTACAATGAGCAGTTCTTC
CASSQENSPYNEQFF
>few|TRBV13|TRBJ2-7|TRBD2
TGTGCCAGCAGCTCGCGGACTAGCGGGGTCTCCTACGAGCAGTACTTC
CASSSRTSGVSYEQYF
>few|TRBV6-2/TRBV6-3|TRBJ2-7|.
TGTGCCAGCAGTTCCCCCCGGTACGAGCAGTACTTC
CASSSPRYEQYF
>few|TRBV4-1|TRBJ1-2|.
TGCGCCAGCAGCTTTCGAGGGACGACAGGAAACCCCTCTAACTATGGCTACACCTTC
CASSFRGTTGNPSNYGYTF
>few|TRBV27|TRBJ2-1|.
TGTGCCAGCAGTTGGTTTTCCAGCGGCTCCTACAATGAGCAGTTCTTC
CASSWFSSGSYNEQFF
>few|TRBV4-1|TRBJ2-7|.
TGCGCCAGCAGCCAAGGGGTAGGTACCTACGAGCAGTACTTC
CASSQGVGTYEQYF
>many|TRBV4-2|TRBJ2-3|TRBD2
TGTGCCAGCAGCCAAGAACGAGCGGGAGGTACAGATACGCAGTATTTT
CASSQERAGGTDTQYF
>few|TRBV19|TRBJ1-1|TRBD1
TGTGCCAGTACCTACAGGGGGCGGAACACTGAAGCTTTCTTT
CASTYRGRNTEAFF
>many|TRBV3-1|TRBJ2-1|TRBD2
TGTGCCAGCAGCCAAGATTTGGGCGGGAGGTCAGACAATGAGCAGTTCTTC
CASSQDLGGRSDNEQFF
>few|TRBV29-1|TRBJ1-2|TRBD1
TGCAGCGCGGTCGGGGACAGGCTCTATGGCTACACCTTC
CSAVGDRLYGYTF
>few|TRBV27|TRBJ1-5|TRBD1
TGTGCCAGCGCCAGGGACAGGGGAGCCGGTCAGCCCCAGCATTTT
CASARDRGAGQPQHF
>.|TRBV29-1|TRBJ2-4|.
TGCAGCGTTATAGTCGTTGACAAAAACATTCAGTACTTC
CSVIVVDKNIQYF